Below are 5 T cell receptor beta chains sequenced from a single sample in a study of cytomegalovirus exposure and HLA in healthy donors. The study ran its PCR with 60 Vbeta and 13 Jbeta primers. Profiling relied on immunoSEQ multiplex PCR, and the TCRdb table lists in-frame clones only, not all of them. The sample has around 200,000 clones, about 75% seen once; the top ten hold 1.8%. Material for sequencing was PBMCs. The receptors shown here come from a male donor in good health and CMV-seronegative.

This rearrangement joins TRBV19 to TRBJ2-4; D is unresolved. V shed 0 bases and J shed 0 bases, with 12 bases lying between them. Per the germline V gene, CDR1 is LNHDA and CDR2 is SQIVND (reference sequence). This CDR3 has 17 amino acids. Here the CDR3 reads CASSIDITIVAKNIQYF. As DNA, the CDR3 is TGTGCCAGTAGTATAGATATCACTATAGTAGCCAAAAACATTCAGTACTTC.

DNA of the CDR3: TGTGCCAGCAGCACGGGACAGGGGCGCTACGAGCAGTACTTC. This encodes CASSTGQGRYEQYF. This chain uses TRBV7-6 with TRBJ2-7; 10 positions agree with TRBD1. The CDR3 sequence is 14 residues long. CDR1 and CDR2 from the germline V gene are SGHVS and FNYEAQ. The trim removed 5 bases at V and 3 bases at J, leaving 4 bases unmatched.

A few counts support this clone. DNA of the CDR3: TGTGCCAGTAGTAACCTAGCGGGAGTCCCCGGGGAGCTGTTTTTT. It yields the protein CASSNLAGVPGELFF. V is TRBV19 and J is TRBJ2-2; 10 bases match TRBD2. This CDR3 contains 15 residues. Germline trimming cut 4 bases from V and 6 bases from J; bases unmatched to any gene: 5. CDR1 and CDR2 from the germline V gene are LNHDA and SQIVND (reference sequence).

A few counts support this clone. The chain employs TRBV7-2 and TRBJ1-1; TRBD1 aligns across 9 bases. The CDR3 is 14 amino acids. V was pared by 6 bases and J by 5 bases, with 7 bases of the junction left unmatched. From germline, CDR1 is SGHTA and CDR2 FQGNSA. Here the CDR3 DNA reads TGTGCCAGCAGGCTTAACAGGGGGCGGACTGAAGCTTTCTTT. This translates into CASRLNRGRTEAFF.

The V gene is TRBV10-3, the J gene TRBJ2-7; 15 bases are shared with TRBD2. CDR1 ENHRY and CDR2 SYGVKD come from the germline V gene. The CDR3 sequence is 17 residues long. With 5 bases clipped from V and 2 bases from J, the junction kept 7 bases outside the gene matches. DNA for the CDR3: TGTGCCATCAGTCCCGGGACTAGCGGGGGGCGTCCCTACGAGCAGTACTTC. This sequence encodes CAISPGTSGGRPYEQYF.